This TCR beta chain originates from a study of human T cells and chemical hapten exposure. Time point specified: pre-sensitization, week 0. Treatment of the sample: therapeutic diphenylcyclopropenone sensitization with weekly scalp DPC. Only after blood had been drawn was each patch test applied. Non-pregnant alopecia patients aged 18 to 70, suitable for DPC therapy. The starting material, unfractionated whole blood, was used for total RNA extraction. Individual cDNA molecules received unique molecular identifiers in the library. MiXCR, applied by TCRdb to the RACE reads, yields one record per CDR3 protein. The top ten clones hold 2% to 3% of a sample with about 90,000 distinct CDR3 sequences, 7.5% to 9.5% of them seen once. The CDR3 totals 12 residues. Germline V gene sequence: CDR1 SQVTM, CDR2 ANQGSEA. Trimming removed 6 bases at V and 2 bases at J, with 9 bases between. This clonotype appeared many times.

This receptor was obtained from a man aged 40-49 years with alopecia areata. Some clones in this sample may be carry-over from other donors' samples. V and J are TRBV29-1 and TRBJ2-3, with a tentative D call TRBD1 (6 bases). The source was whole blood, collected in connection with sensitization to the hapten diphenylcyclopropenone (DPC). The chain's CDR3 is CSVEGDTDTQYF. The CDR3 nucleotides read TGCAGCGTCGAGGGGGACACAGATACGCAGTATTTT.